This is a list of T cell receptor beta chains from one sample in a study of T cells in tumors after PD-1 blockade. Clones were read by immunoSEQ multiplex PCR, and TCRdb kept only the in-frame ones, dropping some. The sample includes about 35,000 clones, about three quarters seen only once; the top ten take about 35%. The sequences come from PBMCs, collected before anti-PD-1 treatment. These receptors came from a human donor with basal cell carcinoma. CDR3s include the opening cysteine and the closing phenylalanine or tryptophan. Fields, in order: CDR3 protein, CDR3 DNA, clone size, V gene, J gene, D gene. The D gene is left open where the match is weak. Some rows mark clone size as missing; the rest say once, few, many or name a class of expanded clone.

CAISSTDTTNTGELFF	TGTGCCATCAGTTCCACGGACACGACGAACACCGGGGAGCTGTTTTTT	few	TRBV10-3	TRBJ2-2	.
CASSFRSGYTEAFF	TGCGCCAGCAGCTTTCGGTCAGGTTACACTGAAGCTTTCTTT	.	TRBV5-1	TRBJ1-1	.
CASSLRTTDTQYF	TGTGCCAGCAGTTTGAGGACCACAGATACGCAGTATTTT	.	TRBV6-6	TRBJ2-3	.
CAWGLNRETNEQYF	TGTGCCTGGGGGTTAAACAGGGAGACCAACGAGCAGTACTTC	.	TRBV30	TRBJ2-7	.
CATSRDDGWQGTYEQYF	TGTGCCACCAGCAGAGACGATGGTTGGCAGGGGACCTACGAGCAGTACTTC	.	TRBV15	TRBJ2-7	.
CAWGVSVGEQYF	TGTGCCTGGGGGGTTTCGGTTGGAGAGCAGTACTTC	.	TRBV30	TRBJ2-7	.
CASSLGRGQGFTEAFF	TGTGCCAGCAGCTTAGGTAGGGGGCAGGGGTTTACTGAAGCTTTCTTT	few	TRBV7-9	TRBJ1-1	TRBD1
CASSFSTSGRVNIQYF	TGTGCCAGCAGCTTCTCGACTAGCGGAAGGGTAAACATTCAGTACTTC	few	TRBV7-2	TRBJ2-4	TRBD2
CASSTEDGRAFF	TGTGCCAGTAGTACGGAGGACGGGAGAGCTTTCTTT	.	TRBV19	TRBJ1-1	.
CASSSTGTGNTIYF	TGTGCCAGTAGTTCGACAGGGACTGGAAACACCATATATTTT	many	TRBV19	TRBJ1-3	TRBD1
CATWGASGGELFF	TGTGCCACATGGGGGGCGTCAGGCGGGGAGCTGTTTTTT	.	TRBV6-5	TRBJ2-2	.
CASSAWAGGQETQYF	TGTGCCAGCAGCGCCTGGGCAGGGGGCCAAGAGACCCAGTACTTC	few	TRBV9	TRBJ2-5	TRBD1
CATQMDRSTYEQYF	TGTGCCACTCAGATGGACAGGTCAACCTACGAGCAGTACTTC	few	TRBV10-3	TRBJ2-7	TRBD1
CASSYRRANTGELFF	TGTGCCAGCAGTTACAGACGGGCGAACACCGGGGAGCTGTTTTTT	.	TRBV6-5	TRBJ2-2	.
CASSLGRTTEAFF	TGTGCCAGCAGCTTAGGGAGGACCACTGAAGCTTTCTTT	.	TRBV7-2	TRBJ1-1	.
CASSQDLWGYTF	TGTGCCAGCAGCCAGGACCTTTGGGGCTACACCTTC	.	TRBV5-4	TRBJ1-2	.